Following are 5 T cell receptor beta chains from one sample sequenced in a study of T cell responses to AZD1222 COVID-19 vaccine. Sequenced by immunoSEQ multiplex PCR; TCRdb stores in-frame clones only, minus some. The table includes 95,000 to 110,000 clones, less than 95% detected once. The sequenced sample was peripheral blood, obtained on day 0 of AZD1222 vaccination. The receptors originated from an adult in good health.

The chain employs TRBV19 and TRBJ1-3; D unresolved. This CDR3 has 14 residues. Trimming removed 6 bases at V and 0 bases at J, with 9 bases between. The germline CDR1 and CDR2 sequences are LNHDA and SQIVND (reference sequence). The CDR3 DNA reads TGTGCCAGTAGGAAAGGGAGCTCTGGAAACACCATATATTTT. The encoded protein is CASRKGSSGNTIYF.

This chain connects TRBV19 to TRBJ1-2; TRBD1 matches 7 bases. After removal of 11 bases from V and 3 bases from J, the junction contained 15 bases not matched to a gene. CDR1 LNHDA and CDR2 SQIVND come from the germline V gene (reference sequence). The CDR3 has 15 residues. CDR3 sequence: CAFKYGTAEDYGYTF. CDR3 nucleotides: TGTGCCTTTAAGTATGGGACAGCGGAGGACTATGGCTACACCTTC. Full variable domain (missing parts from reference TRBV19 and TRBJ1-2): DGGITQSPKYLFRKEGQNVTLSCEQNLNHDAMYWYRQDPGQGLRLIYYSQIVNDFQKGDIAEGYSVSREKKESFPLTVTSAQKNPTAFYLCAFKYGTAEDYGYTFGSGTRLTVV.

The gene calls are TRBV25-1 and TRBJ1-6, with unresolved D. V lost 1 base and J lost 7, with 8 bases in between. The CDR3 has 14 residues. Per the germline V gene, CDR1 is MGHDK and CDR2 is SYGVNS. The CDR3 DNA sequence: TGTGCCAGCAGTGAATGGTCAGGAAATTCACCCCTCCACTTT. Translation: CASSEWSGNSPLHF.

The chain carries TRBV2 and TRBJ1-4; D ambiguous. The germline gives CDR1 SNHLY, CDR2 FYNNEI. This CDR3 has 16 amino acids. V was pared by 8 bases and J by 0 bases, with 16 bases between. The CDR3 region is CASGGISDPTNEKLFF. For the CDR3, the DNA is TGTGCCAGCGGCGGAATCTCTGACCCAACTAATGAAAAACTGTTTTTT. Full variable domain (outside the CDR3, taken from reference TRBV2 and TRBJ1-4): EPEVTQTPSHQVTQMGQEVILRCVPISNHLYFYWYRQILGQKVEFLVSFYNNEISEKSEIFDDQFSVERPDGSNFTLKIRSTKLEDSAMYFCASGGISDPTNEKLFFGSGTQLSVL.

DNA of the CDR3: TGTGCCAGCAGCATGATACAGGGGATCGCTGAAGCTTTCTTT. Translation gives CASSMIQGIAEAFF. The genes are TRBV28 and TRBJ1-1; the match to TRBD1 covers 7 bases. CDR3 size: 14 residues. Germline CDR1 and CDR2: MDHEN and SYDVKM. The V and J ends lost 6 bases and 6 bases, in that order; junction bases with no gene match: 10.